Only a few counts were recorded for the clone carrying this T cell receptor beta chain. Its target is not known. After the first PCR, alpha and beta chain libraries were processed separately. The beta constant-region primer was an equimolar mix of two oligonucleotides covering TRBC1 and TRBC2. TCRdb analysed the UMI-ligation and nested PCR reads with MiXCR anew, one entry per CDR3 protein. This table has 150,000 or so distinct CDR3 sequences, around 15% appearing once. This specimen belongs to a study of naive and memory T cell subsets. Broader study findings: There was no ground truth to check naive and memory subset results. From naive to CM, EM and EMRA, diversity decreased and Gini increased.

Trimming cost V 5 bases and J 0 bases, with 14 bases left between them. CDR1 SGHTA and CDR2 FQGTGA come from the germline V gene. This CDR3 has 17 amino acids. Sample: naive CD4+ T cells from blood. The sequence was collected from a human donor in good health. V usage is TRBV7-3 and J usage is TRBJ2-6; D is ambiguous. CDR3 coding DNA: TGTGCCAGCAGCAGCGAGGACCGATTCTCTGGGGCCAACGTCCTGACTTTC. This codes for CASSSEDRFSGANVLTF. The full variable domain, rest sourced from reference TRBV7-3 and TRBJ2-6, is GAGVSQTPSNKVTEKGKYVELRCDPISGHTALYWYRQSLGQGPEFLIYFQGTGAADDSGLPNDRFFAVRPEGSVSTLKIQRTERGDSAVYLCASSSEDRFSGANVLTFGAGSRLTVL.